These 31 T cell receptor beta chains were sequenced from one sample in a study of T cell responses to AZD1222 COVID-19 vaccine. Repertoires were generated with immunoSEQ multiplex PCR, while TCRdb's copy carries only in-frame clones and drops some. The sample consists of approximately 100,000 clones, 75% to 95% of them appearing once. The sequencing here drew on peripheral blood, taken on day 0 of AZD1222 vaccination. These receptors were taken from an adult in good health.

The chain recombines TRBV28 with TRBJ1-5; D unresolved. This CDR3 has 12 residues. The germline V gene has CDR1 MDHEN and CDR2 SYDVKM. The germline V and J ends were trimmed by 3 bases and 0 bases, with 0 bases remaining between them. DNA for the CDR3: TGTGCCAGCAGTTTTAGCAATCAGCCCCAGCATTTT. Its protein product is CASSFSNQPQHF. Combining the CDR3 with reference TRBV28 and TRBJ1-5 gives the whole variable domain DVKVTQSSRYLVKRTGEKVFLECVQDMDHENMFWYRQDPGLGLRLIYFSYDVKMKEKGDIPEGYSVSREKKERFSLILESASTNQTSMYLCASSFSNQPQHFGDGTRLSIL.

The CDR3, as DNA: TGTGCCAGCAGCTTAAACAGACCCAGCTCCTACAATGAGCAGTTCTTC. Amino acid sequence: CASSLNRPSSYNEQFF. This sequence joins TRBV7-2 and TRBJ2-1, with D uncertain. Trimming took off 2 bases at V and 0 bases at J, with 11 bases between the two ends. The CDR3 loop spans 16 amino acids. From germline, CDR1 is SGHTA and CDR2 FQGNSA.

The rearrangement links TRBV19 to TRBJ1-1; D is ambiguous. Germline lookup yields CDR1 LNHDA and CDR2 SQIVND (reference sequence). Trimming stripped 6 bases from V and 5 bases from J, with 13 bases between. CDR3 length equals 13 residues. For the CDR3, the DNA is TGTGCCAGTAGGGGGTCGGTGAGGACTGAAGCTTTCTTT. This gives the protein CASRGSVRTEAFF.

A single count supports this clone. As DNA, the CDR3 is TGTGCCAGCCTGTGGACTAGCGGCCAAGAGACCCAGTACTTC. This translates into CASLWTSGQETQYF. The genes are TRBV6-5 and TRBJ2-5; 10 bases agree with TRBD2. The CDR3 length is 14 residues. Germline V CDR1 and CDR2: MNHEY, SVGAGI. J gave up 1 base and V 8 bases, and 4 bases lay outside the gene matches.

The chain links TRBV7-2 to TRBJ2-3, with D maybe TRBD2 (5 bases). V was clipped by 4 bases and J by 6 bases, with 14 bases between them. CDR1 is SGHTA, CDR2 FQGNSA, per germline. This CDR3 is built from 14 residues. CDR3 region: CASSSAQPGDTQYF. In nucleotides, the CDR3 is TGTGCCAGCAGCTCGGCCCAACCGGGGGATACGCAGTATTTT.

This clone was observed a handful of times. The CDR3 nucleotides are TGTGCCAGCAGCTGGCAAGGACAGGCTAACACTGAAGCTTTCTTT. Protein sequence: CASSWQGQANTEAFF. This sequence joins TRBV5-5 and TRBJ1-1; 7 nucleotides align to TRBD1. V was pared by 3 bases and J by 2 bases, with 7 bases of the junction left unmatched. This CDR3 has 15 amino acids. CDR1 and CDR2 from the germline V gene are SGHKS and YYEKEE (reference sequence). The variable domain in full, with the rest retrieved from reference TRBV5-5 and TRBJ1-1, is DAGVTQSPTHLIKTRGQQVTLRCSPISGHKSVSWYQQVLGQGPQFIFQYYEKEERGRGNFPDRFSARQFPNYSSELNVNALLLGDSALYLCASSWQGQANTEAFFGQGTRLTVV.

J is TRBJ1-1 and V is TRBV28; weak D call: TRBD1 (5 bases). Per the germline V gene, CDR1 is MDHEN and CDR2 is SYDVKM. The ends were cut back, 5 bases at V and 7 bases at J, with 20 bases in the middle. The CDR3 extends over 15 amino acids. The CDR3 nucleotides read TGTGCCAGCAGTGTTTGGGATGGGCAGGGAAGTGAAGCTTTCTTT. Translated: CASSVWDGQGSEAFF.

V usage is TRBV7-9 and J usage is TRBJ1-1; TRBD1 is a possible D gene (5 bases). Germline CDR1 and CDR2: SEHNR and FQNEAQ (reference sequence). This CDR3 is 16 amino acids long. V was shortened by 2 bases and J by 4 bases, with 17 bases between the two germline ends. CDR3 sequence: CASSLSPGGTGTEAFF. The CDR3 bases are TGTGCCAGCAGCTTAAGCCCGGGGGGAACGGGCACTGAAGCTTTCTTT.

DNA of the CDR3: TGTGCCAGCAGCACCCGGGACAGGGTATCCTACAATGAGCAGTTCTTC. Translation: CASSTRDRVSYNEQFF. The chain employs TRBV5-4 and TRBJ2-1; TRBD1 aligns across 9 bases. Germline CDR1 is SGHNT and CDR2 is YYREEE (reference sequence). V shed 4 bases and J 1 base; nucleotides not matched to a gene: 6. This CDR3 spans 16 amino acids.

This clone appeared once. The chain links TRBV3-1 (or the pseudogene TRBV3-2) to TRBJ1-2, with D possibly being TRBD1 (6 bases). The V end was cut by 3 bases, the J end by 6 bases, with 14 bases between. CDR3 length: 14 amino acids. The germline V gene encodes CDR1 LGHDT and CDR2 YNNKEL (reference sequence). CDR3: CASSHSTGSDGYTF. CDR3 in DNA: TGTGCCAGCAGCCATTCTACAGGGTCAGATGGCTACACCTTC.

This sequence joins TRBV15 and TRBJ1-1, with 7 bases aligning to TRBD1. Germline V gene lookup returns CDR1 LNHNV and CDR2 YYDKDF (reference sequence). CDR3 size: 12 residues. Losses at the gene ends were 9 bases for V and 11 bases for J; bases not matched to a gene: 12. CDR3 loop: CATRSPGGLAFF. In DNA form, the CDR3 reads TGTGCCACACGAAGCCCAGGGGGTCTGGCTTTCTTT.

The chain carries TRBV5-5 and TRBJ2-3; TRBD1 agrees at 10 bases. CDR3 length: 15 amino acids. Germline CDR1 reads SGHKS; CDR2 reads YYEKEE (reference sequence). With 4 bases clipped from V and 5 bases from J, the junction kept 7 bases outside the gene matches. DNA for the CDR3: TGTGCCAGCAGCGTGACAGGGGGCTTTAGAGATACGCAGTATTTT. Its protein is CASSVTGGFRDTQYF.

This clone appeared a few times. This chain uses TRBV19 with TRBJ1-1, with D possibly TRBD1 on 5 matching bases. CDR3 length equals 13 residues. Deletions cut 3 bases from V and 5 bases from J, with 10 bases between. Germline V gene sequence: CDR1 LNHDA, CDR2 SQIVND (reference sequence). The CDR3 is CASSIVGTTEAFF. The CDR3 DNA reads TGTGCCAGTAGTATCGTTGGGACTACTGAAGCTTTCTTT. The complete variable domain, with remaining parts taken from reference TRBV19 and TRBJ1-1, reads DGGITQSPKYLFRKEGQNVTLSCEQNLNHDAMYWYRQDPGQGLRLIYYSQIVNDFQKGDIAEGYSVSREKKESFPLTVTSAQKNPTAFYLCASSIVGTTEAFFGQGTRLTVV.

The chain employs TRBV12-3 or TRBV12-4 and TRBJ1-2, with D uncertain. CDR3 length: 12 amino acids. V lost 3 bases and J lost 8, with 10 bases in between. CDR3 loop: CASSFRGFGYTF. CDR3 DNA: TGTGCCAGCAGTTTCCGGGGATTCGGCTACACCTTC.

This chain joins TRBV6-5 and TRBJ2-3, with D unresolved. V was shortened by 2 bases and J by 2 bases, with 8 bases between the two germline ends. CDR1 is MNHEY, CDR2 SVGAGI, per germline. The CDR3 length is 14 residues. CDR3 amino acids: CASSYGPSTDTQYF. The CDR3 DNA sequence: TGTGCCAGCAGTTACGGACCCTCCACAGATACGCAGTATTTT.

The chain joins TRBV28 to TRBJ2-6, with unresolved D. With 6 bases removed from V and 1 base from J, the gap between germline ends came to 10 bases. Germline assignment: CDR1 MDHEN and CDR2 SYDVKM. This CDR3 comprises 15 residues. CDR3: CASSASASGANVLTF. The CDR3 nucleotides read TGTGCCAGCAGCGCAAGTGCTTCTGGGGCCAACGTCCTGACTTTC.

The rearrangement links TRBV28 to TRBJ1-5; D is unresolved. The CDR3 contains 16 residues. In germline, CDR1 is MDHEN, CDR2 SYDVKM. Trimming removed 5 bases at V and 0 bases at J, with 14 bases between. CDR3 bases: TGTGCCAGCAGTACCTGGACCCCGGATAGCAATCAGCCCCAGCATTTT. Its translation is CASSTWTPDSNQPQHF.

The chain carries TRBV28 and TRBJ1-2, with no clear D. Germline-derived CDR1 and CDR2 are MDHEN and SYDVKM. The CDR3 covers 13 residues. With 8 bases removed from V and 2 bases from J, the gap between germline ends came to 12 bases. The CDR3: CASLEARNYGYTF. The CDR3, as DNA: TGTGCCAGCCTGGAGGCCCGAAACTATGGCTACACCTTC.

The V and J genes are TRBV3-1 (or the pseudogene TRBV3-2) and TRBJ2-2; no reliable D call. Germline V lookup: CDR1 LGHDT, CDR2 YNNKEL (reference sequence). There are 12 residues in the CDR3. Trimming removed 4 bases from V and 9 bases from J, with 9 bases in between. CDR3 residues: CASSPESRELFF. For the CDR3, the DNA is TGTGCCAGCAGCCCAGAGTCTAGGGAGCTGTTTTTT.

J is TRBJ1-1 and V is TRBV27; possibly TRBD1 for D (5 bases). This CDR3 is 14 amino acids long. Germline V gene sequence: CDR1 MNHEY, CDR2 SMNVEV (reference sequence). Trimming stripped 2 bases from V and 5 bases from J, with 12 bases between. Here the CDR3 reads CASSLTGRTTEAFF. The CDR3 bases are TGTGCCAGCAGTTTAACAGGCCGTACAACTGAAGCTTTCTTT.

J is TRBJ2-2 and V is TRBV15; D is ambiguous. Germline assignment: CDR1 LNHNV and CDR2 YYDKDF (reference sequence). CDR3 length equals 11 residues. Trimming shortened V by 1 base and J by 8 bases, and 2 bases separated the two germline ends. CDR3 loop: CATSRAGELFF. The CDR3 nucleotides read TGTGCCACCAGCAGAGCAGGGGAGCTGTTTTTT.

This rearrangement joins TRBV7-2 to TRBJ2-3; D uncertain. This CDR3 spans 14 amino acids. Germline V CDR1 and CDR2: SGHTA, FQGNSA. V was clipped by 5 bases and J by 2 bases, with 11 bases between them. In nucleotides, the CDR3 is TGTGCCAGCAGCGTCCGAGTGAACACAGATACGCAGTATTTT. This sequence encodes CASSVRVNTDTQYF. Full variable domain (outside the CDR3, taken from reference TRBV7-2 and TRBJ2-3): GAGVSQSPSNKVTEKGKDVELRCDPISGHTALYWYRQSLGQGLEFLIYFQGNSAPDKSGLPSDRFSAERTGGSVSTLTIQRTQQEDSAVYLCASSVRVNTDTQYFGPGTRLTVL.

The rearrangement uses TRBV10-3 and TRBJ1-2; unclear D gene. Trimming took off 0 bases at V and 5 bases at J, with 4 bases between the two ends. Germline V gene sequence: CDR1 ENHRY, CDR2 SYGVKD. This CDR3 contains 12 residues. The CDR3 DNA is TGTGCCATCAGTGAGTCAAGTTATGGCTACACCTTC. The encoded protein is CAISESSYGYTF.

DNA for the CDR3: TGTGCCAGCAGCCAGGGACTCTATAGCAATCAGCCCCAGCATTTT. The encoded protein is CASSQGLYSNQPQHF. The J gene is TRBJ1-5, the V gene TRBV6-6; possibly TRBD1 for D (5 bases). The ends were cut back, 6 bases at V and 0 bases at J, with 12 bases in the middle. The germline gives CDR1 MNHNY, CDR2 SVGAGI (reference sequence). CDR3 size: 15 residues.

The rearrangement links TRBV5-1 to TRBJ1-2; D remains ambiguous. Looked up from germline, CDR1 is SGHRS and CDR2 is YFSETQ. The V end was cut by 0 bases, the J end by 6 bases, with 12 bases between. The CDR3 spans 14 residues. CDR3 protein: CASSLGGQAHGYTF. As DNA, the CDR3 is TGCGCCAGCAGCTTGGGTGGTCAGGCTCATGGCTACACCTTC. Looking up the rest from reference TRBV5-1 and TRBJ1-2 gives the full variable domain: KAGVTQTPRYLIKTRGQQVTLSCSPISGHRSVSWYQQTPGQGLQFLFEYFSETQRNKGNFPGRFSGRQFSNSRSEMNVSTLELGDSALYLCASSLGGQAHGYTFGSGTRLTVV.

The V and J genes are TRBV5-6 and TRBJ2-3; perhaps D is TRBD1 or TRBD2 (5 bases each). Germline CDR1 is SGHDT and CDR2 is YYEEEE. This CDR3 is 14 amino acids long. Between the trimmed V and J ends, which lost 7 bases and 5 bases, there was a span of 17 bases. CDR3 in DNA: TGTGCCAGCTCCGGGACCCACCGAGGAGATACGCAGTATTTT. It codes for CASSGTHRGDTQYF. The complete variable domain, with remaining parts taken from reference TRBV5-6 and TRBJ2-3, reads DAGVTQSPTHLIKTRGQQVTLRCSPKSGHDTVSWYQQALGQGPQFIFQYYEEEERQRGNFPDRFSGHQFPNYSSELNVNALLLGDSALYLCASSGTHRGDTQYFGPGTRLTVL.

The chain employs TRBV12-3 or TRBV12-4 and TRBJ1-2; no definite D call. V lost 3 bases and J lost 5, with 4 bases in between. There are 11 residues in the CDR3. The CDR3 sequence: CASSLYYGYTF. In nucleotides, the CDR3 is TGTGCCAGCAGTTTGTATTATGGCTACACCTTC.

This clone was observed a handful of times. This CDR3 reads CAWSGLPPITDTQYF. CDR3 DNA sequence: TGTGCCTGGAGTGGTCTACCACCGATCACAGATACGCAGTATTTT. V gene TRBV30 combines with J gene TRBJ2-3; no firm D call. Germline V gives CDR1 GTSNPN, CDR2 SVGIG (reference sequence). The CDR3 has 15 amino acids. Trimming removed 1 base at V and 2 bases at J, with 13 bases between.

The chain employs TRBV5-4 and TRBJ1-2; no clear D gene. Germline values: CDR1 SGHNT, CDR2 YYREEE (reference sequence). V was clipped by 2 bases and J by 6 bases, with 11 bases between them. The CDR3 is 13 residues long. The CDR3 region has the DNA TGTGCCAGCAGCTTCTACCCGGCGGATGGCTACACCTTC. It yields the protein CASSFYPADGYTF. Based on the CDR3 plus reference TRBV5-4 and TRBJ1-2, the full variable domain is ETGVTQSPTHLIKTRGQQVTLRCSSQSGHNTVSWYQQALGQGPQFIFQYYREEENGRGNFPPRFSGLQFPNYSSELNVNALELDDSALYLCASSFYPADGYTFGSGTRLTVV.

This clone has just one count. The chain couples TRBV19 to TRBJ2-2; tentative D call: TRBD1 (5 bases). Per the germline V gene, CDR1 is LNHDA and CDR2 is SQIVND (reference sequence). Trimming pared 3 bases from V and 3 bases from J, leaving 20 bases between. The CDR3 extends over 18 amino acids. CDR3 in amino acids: CASSIPGFGGRDTGELFF. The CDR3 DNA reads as TGTGCCAGTAGTATCCCCGGTTTCGGTGGCAGGGACACCGGGGAGCTGTTTTTT.

In DNA, the CDR3 is TGTGCCAGCAGTGAAGTACCGAACACTGAAGCTTTCTTT. Amino acids: CASSEVPNTEAFF. V and J are TRBV6-1 and TRBJ1-1; D gene unclear. This CDR3 spans 13 amino acids. Per germline, CDR1 MNHNS and CDR2 SASEGT. Trimming cost V 1 base and J 1 base, with 4 bases left between them.